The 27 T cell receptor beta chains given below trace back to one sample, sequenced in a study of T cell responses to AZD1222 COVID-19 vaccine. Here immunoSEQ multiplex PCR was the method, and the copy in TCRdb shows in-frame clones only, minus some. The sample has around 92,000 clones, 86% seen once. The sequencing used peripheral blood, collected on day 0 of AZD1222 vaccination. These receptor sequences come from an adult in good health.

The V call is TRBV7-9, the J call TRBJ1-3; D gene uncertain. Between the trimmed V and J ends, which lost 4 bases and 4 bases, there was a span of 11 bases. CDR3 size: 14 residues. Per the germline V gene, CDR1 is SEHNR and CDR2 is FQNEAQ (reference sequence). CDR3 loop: CASSSSYVGNTIYF. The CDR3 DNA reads TGTGCCAGCAGCTCCTCATACGTCGGAAACACCATATATTTT.

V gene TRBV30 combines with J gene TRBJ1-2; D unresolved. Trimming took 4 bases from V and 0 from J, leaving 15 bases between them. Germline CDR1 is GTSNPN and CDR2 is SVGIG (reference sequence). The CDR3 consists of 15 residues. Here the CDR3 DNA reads TGTGCCTGGACGATTACCCCTCAAGCTAACTATGGCTACACCTTC. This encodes CAWTITPQANYGYTF.

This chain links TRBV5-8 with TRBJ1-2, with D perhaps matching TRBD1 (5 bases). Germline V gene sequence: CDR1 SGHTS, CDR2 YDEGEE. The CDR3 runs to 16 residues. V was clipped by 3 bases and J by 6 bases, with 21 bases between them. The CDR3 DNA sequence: TGTGCCAGCAGCTGGATATACGGGGACGGAGCACATGGCTACACCTTC. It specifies CASSWIYGDGAHGYTF. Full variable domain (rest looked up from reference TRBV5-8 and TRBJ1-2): EAGVTQSPTHLIKTRGQQATLRCSPISGHTSVYWYQQALGLGLQFLLWYDEGEERNRGNFPPRFSGRQFPNYSSELNVNALELEDSALYLCASSWIYGDGAHGYTFGSGTRLTVV.

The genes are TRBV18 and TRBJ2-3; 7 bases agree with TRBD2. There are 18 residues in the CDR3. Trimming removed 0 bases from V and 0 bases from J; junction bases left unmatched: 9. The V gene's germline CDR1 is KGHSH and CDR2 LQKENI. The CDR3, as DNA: TGTGCCAGCTCACCACCGAGCGGGGCCGTACAAAGCACAGATACGCAGTATTTT. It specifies CASSPPSGAVQSTDTQYF.

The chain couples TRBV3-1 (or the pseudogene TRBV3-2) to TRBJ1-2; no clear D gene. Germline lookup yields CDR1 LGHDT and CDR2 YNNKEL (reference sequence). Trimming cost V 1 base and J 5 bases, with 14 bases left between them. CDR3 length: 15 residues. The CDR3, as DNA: TGTGCCAGCAGCCAAGTTGGTGTCGCGGGGTATGGCTACACCTTC. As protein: CASSQVGVAGYGYTF.

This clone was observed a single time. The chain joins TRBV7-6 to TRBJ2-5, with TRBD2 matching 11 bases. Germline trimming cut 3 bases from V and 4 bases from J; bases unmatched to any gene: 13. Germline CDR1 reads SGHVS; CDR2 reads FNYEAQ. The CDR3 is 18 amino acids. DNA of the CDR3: TGTGCCAGCAGCTTTGGTGGCGGTCTAGCGGGGGGCTTAGAGACCCAGTACTTC. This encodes CASSFGGGLAGGLETQYF. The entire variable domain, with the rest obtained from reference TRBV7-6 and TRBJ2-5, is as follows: GAGVSQSPRYKVTKRGQDVALRCDPISGHVSLYWYRQALGQGPEFLTYFNYEAQQDKSGLPNDRFSAERPEGSISTLTIQRTEQRDSAMYRCASSFGGGLAGGLETQYFGPGTRLLVL.

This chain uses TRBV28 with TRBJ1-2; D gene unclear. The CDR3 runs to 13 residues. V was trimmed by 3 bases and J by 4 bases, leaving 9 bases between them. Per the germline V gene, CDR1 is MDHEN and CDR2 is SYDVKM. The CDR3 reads CASSLAQTYGYTF. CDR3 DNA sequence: TGTGCCAGCAGTTTGGCACAGACCTATGGCTACACCTTC.

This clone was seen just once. The CDR3 reads CASSRARGYEQYF. In nucleotides, the CDR3 is TGTGCCAGCAGCCGAGCCCGGGGCTACGAGCAGTACTTC. The V call is TRBV11-2, the J call TRBJ2-7, with D possibly being TRBD2 (5 bases). Per germline, CDR1 SGHAT and CDR2 FQNNGV. Trimming pared 5 bases from V and 3 bases from J, leaving 11 bases between. The CDR3 has 13 amino acids.

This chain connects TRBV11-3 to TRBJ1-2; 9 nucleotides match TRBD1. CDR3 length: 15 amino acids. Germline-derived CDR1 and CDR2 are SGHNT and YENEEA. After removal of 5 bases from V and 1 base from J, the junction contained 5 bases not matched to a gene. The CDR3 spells CASSPRDRVNYGYTF. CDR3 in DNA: TGTGCCAGCAGCCCTCGGGACAGGGTTAACTATGGCTACACCTTC.

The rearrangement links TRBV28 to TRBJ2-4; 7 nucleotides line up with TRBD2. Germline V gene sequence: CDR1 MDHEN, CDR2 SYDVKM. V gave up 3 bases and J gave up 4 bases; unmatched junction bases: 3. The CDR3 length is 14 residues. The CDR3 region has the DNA TGTGCCAGCAGTTTGGAAGCGGGGAAAAACATTCAGTACTTC. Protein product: CASSLEAGKNIQYF.

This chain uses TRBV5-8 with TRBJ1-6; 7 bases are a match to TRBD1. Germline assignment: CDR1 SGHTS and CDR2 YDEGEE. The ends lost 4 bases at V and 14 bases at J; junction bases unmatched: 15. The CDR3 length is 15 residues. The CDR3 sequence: CASSPRVQGPLTLHF. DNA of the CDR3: TGTGCCAGCAGCCCACGGGTACAGGGGCCGTTAACCCTCCACTTT.

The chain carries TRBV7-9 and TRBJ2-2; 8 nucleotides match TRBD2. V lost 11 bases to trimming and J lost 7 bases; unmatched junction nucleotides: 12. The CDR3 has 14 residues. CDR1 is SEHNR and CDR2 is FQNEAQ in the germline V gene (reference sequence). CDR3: CAAGGSSRVGELFF. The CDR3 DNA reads TGTGCCGCGGGGGGATCCTCAAGGGTCGGGGAGCTGTTTTTT.

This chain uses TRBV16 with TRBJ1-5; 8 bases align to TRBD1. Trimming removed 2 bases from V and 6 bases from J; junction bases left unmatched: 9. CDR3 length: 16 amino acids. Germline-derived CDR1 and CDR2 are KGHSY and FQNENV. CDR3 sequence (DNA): TGTGCCAGCAGCCAAACGACAGGGGTGGGGAGTCAGCCCCAGCATTTT. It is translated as CASSQTTGVGSQPQHF. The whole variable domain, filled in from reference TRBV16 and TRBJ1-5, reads GEEVAQTPKHLVRGEGQKAKLYCAPIKGHSYVFWYQQVLKNEFKFLISFQNENVFDETGMPKERFSAKCLPNSPCSLEIQATKLEDSAVYFCASSQTTGVGSQPQHFGDGTRLSIL.

The CDR3: CASSRAPSSAGNEQFF. The CDR3 coding sequence is TGTGCCAGCAGCCGAGCCCCGAGCTCGGCCGGCAATGAGCAGTTCTTC. The chain is built from TRBV7-8 and TRBJ2-1; D is undetermined. The V end lost 5 bases, the J end lost 6 bases, and 20 bases lay between the germline ends. Germline values: CDR1 SGHVS, CDR2 FQNEAQ. The CDR3 extends over 16 amino acids.

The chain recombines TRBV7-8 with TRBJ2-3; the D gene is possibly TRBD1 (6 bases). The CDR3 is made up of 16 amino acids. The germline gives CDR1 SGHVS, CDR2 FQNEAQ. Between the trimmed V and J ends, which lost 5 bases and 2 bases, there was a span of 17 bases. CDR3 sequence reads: CASSAAGALTTDTQYF. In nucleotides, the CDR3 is TGTGCCAGCAGCGCCGCAGGGGCCCTTACCACAGATACGCAGTATTTT.

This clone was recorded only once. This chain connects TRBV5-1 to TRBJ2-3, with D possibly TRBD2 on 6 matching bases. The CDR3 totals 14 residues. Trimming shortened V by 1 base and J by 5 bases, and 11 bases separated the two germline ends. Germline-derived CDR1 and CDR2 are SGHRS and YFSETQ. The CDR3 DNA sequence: TGCGCCAGCAGCTTGACCCAGGGAGGAGATACGCAGTATTTT. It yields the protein CASSLTQGGDTQYF.

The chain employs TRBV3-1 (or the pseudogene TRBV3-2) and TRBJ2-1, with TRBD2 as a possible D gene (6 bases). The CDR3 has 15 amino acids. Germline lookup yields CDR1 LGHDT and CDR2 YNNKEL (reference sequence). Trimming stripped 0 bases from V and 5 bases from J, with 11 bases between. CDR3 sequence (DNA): TGTGCCAGCAGCCAAGATCGGGGGATAGACAATGAGCAGTTCTTC. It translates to CASSQDRGIDNEQFF.

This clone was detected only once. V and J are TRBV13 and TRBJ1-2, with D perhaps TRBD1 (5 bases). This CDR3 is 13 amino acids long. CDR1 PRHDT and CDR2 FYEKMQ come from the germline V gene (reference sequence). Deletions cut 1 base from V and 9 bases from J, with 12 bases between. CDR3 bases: TGTGCCAGCAGCTTAGCCAGGGCGCGGAGCTACACCTTC. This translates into CASSLARARSYTF.

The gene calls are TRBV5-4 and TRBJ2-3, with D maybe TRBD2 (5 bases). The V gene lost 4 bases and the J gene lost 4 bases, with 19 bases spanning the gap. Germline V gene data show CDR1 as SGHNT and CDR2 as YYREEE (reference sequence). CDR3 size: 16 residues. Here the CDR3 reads CASSQLNPEGSDTQYF. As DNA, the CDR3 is TGTGCCAGCAGCCAACTCAATCCCGAGGGTTCAGATACGCAGTATTTT.

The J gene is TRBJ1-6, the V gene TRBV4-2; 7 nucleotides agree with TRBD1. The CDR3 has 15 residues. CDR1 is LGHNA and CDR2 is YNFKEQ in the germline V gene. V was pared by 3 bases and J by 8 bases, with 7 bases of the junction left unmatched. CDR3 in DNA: TGTGCCAGCAGCCATCGACAGGGTACGGATTCACCCCTCCACTTT. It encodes CASSHRQGTDSPLHF.

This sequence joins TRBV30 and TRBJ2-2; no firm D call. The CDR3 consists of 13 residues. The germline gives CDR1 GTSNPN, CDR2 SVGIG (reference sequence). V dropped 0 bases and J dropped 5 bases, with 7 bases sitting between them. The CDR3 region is CAWSVPETGELFF. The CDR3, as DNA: TGTGCCTGGAGTGTACCTGAAACCGGGGAGCTGTTTTTT.

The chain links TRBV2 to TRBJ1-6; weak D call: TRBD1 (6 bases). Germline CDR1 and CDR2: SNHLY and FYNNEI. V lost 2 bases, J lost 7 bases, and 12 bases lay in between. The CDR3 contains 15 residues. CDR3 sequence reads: CASSEQGQGNSPLHF. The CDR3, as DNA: TGTGCCAGCAGTGAACAGGGCCAGGGGAATTCACCCCTCCACTTT.

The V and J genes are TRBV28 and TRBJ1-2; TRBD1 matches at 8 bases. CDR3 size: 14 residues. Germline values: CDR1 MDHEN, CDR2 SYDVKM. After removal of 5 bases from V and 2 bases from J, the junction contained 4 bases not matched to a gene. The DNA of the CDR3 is TGTGCCAGCAGTACAGGGGGGGACAACTATGGCTACACCTTC. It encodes CASSTGGDNYGYTF.

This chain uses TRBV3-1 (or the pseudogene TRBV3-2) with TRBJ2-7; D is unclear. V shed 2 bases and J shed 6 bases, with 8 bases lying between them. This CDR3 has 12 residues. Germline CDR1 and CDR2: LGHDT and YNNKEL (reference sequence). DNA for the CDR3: TGTGCCAGCAGCCAAACCCCGGTCGAGCAGTACTTC. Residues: CASSQTPVEQYF.

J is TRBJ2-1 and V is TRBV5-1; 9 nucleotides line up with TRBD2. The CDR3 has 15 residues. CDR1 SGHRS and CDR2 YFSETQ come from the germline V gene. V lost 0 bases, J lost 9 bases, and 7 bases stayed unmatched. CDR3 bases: TGCGCCAGCAGCTTGGTACGCGGGAGGGAGGGTGAGCAGTTCTTC. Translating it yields CASSLVRGREGEQFF.

The DNA for the CDR3 is TGTGCCAGCACCGTAGACCGGCTCTATGGCTACACCTTC. Protein product: CASTVDRLYGYTF. The chain employs TRBV2 and TRBJ1-2; no clear D. The CDR3 extends over 13 amino acids. CDR1 and CDR2 from the germline V gene are SNHLY and FYNNEI. The ends were cut back, 7 bases at V and 4 bases at J, with 13 bases in the middle.

The CDR3 sequence: CASSGSVNTEAFF. The CDR3 coding sequence is TGTGCCAGTAGTGGATCCGTGAACACTGAAGCTTTCTTT. The rearrangement joins TRBV19 to TRBJ1-1; D gene uncertain. The V end was cut by 5 bases, the J end by 0 bases, with 7 bases between. The CDR3 is 13 amino acids. The germline V gene encodes CDR1 LNHDA and CDR2 SQIVND (reference sequence).